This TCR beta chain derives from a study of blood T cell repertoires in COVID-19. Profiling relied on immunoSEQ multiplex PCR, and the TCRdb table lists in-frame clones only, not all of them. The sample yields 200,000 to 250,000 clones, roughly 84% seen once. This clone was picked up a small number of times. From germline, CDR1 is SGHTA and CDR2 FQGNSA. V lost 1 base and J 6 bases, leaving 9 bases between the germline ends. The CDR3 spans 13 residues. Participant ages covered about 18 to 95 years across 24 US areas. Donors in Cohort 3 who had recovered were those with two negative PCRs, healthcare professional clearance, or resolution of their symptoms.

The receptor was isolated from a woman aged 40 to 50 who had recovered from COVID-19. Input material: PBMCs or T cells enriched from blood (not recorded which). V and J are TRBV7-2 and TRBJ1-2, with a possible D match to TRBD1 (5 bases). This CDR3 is CASSLDRGDGYTF. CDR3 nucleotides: TGTGCCAGCAGCTTAGATCGGGGGGATGGCTACACCTTC.